This TCR beta chain was identified in a study of T cell responses to AZD1222 COVID-19 vaccine. Whole-study results and caveats: Baseline serology detected seropositivity in only 6 or 7 AZD1222 recipients.

Notes on this clone: Its antigen is currently unknown.

Method: immunoSEQ multiplex PCR; TCRdb's copy keeps in-frame clones and lacks some. The sample has fewer than 180,000 clones, roughly 90% seen once. V lost 7 bases to trimming and J lost 7 bases, with 13 bases between them. Germline CDR1 and CDR2: LGHNA and YSLEER. CDR3 length: 13 amino acids. The V call is TRBV4-3, the J call TRBJ1-4; D call uncertain. The material sequenced was peripheral blood, taken 28 days after the second AZD1222 dose. This TCR derives from an adult who received the AZD1222 COVID-19 vaccine. CDR3 bases: TGCGCCAGCACTGCGGGTTTCGGTGAAAAACTGTTTTTT. Its translation: CASTAGFGEKLFF.